This is a list of T cell receptor beta chains from one sample in a study of response to subunit inactivated influenza vaccine. TCRdb independently ran MiXCR on the RT-PCR reads; one entry per CDR3 protein. The sample has around 490,000 distinct CDR3 sequences, less than 8% seen once. The sample here was PBMCs from blood, taken approximately 25 months after vaccination. These receptors all stem from a man between 50 and 69 years old who received an inactivated influenza vaccine. Both conserved end residues are part of each CDR3. The order of the fields is D gene, clone size, V gene, J gene, CDR3 DNA, CDR3 protein. D genes are given only for firm matches. Clone sizes are given selectively: once, few, many, or a class where the clone is expanded.

d_gene: NA
abundance: few
v_gene: TRBV4-2
j_gene: TRBJ2-1
CDR3nt: TGTGCCAGCAGCCAAGATCAGGGTGAGCAGTTCTTC
CDR3aa: CASSQDQGEQFF

d_gene: NA
abundance: many
v_gene: TRBV10-3
j_gene: TRBJ2-1
CDR3nt: TGTGCCATCAGTGCTGAAGGTTTTATCTACAATGAGCAGTTCTTC
CDR3aa: CAISAEGFIYNEQFF

d_gene: NA
abundance: few
v_gene: TRBV7-9
j_gene: TRBJ2-2
CDR3nt: TGTGCCAGCAGCTTCCGGGAGAACACCGGGGAGCTGTTTTTT
CDR3aa: CASSFRENTGELFF

d_gene: NA
abundance: many
v_gene: TRBV28
j_gene: TRBJ2-1
CDR3nt: TGTGCCAGCAAAAGCAGGGGTTCATTATTATATGAGCAGTTCTTC
CDR3aa: CASKSRGSLLYEQFF

d_gene: TRBD1
abundance: NA
v_gene: TRBV7-2
j_gene: TRBJ1-2
CDR3nt: TGTGCCAGCAGCGGAGACAGGGAGAACTATGGCTACACCTTC
CDR3aa: CASSGDRENYGYTF

d_gene: NA
abundance: few
v_gene: TRBV4-3
j_gene: TRBJ2-5
CDR3nt: TGCGCCAGCAGCCATAATGTGGGAACGGTCCAAGAGACCCAGTACTTC
CDR3aa: CASSHNVGTVQETQYF

d_gene: NA
abundance: NA
v_gene: TRBV27
j_gene: TRBJ2-5
CDR3nt: TGTGCCAGCAGTCCCCTTTTGAGCCAAGAGACCCAGTACTTC
CDR3aa: CASSPLLSQETQYF

d_gene: NA
abundance: many
v_gene: TRBV20-1
j_gene: TRBJ1-3
CDR3nt: TGCAGTGCTAGGGGCCGGGTAGGGTCTGGAAACACCATATATTTT
CDR3aa: CSARGRVGSGNTIYF

d_gene: NA
abundance: many
v_gene: TRBV3-1
j_gene: TRBJ1-1
CDR3nt: TGTGCCAGCAGCCAAGGTCCCCCGAACACTGAAGCTTTCTTT
CDR3aa: CASSQGPPNTEAFF

d_gene: NA
abundance: NA
v_gene: TRBV7-2
j_gene: TRBJ2-1
CDR3nt: TGTGCCAGCAGCTCGATCTACTCCTACAATGAGCAGTTCTTC
CDR3aa: CASSSIYSYNEQFF

d_gene: NA
abundance: few
v_gene: TRBV19
j_gene: TRBJ2-6
CDR3nt: TGTGCCAGTAGTATAGAACCGCCAGGGTACGGTGGGGCCAACGTCCTGACTTTC
CDR3aa: CASSIEPPGYGGANVLTF

d_gene: NA
abundance: few
v_gene: TRBV27
j_gene: TRBJ2-7
CDR3nt: TGTGCCAGCAGTCGTTTAGGCCAGTACGAGCAGTACTTC
CDR3aa: CASSRLGQYEQYF

d_gene: TRBD1
abundance: NA
v_gene: TRBV12-3/TRBV12-4
j_gene: TRBJ1-5
CDR3nt: TGTGCCAGCAACTATGCAGGGGGGGTCAATCAGCCCCAGCATTTT
CDR3aa: CASNYAGGVNQPQHF

d_gene: NA
abundance: NA
v_gene: TRBV23-1
j_gene: TRBJ2-2
CDR3nt: TGCGCCAGCAGTCAACCGGGACACACCGTCGGGGAGCTGTTTTTT
CDR3aa: CASSQPGHTVGELFF

d_gene: NA
abundance: few
v_gene: TRBV6-1
j_gene: TRBJ1-1
CDR3nt: TGTGCCAGCCCGCAGGCAGGGGACATGGGAACTGAAGCTTTCTTT
CDR3aa: CASPQAGDMGTEAFF

d_gene: NA
abundance: many
v_gene: TRBV5-6
j_gene: TRBJ2-2
CDR3nt: TGTGCCAGCAGCTTGAATGCGAACACCGGGGAGCTGTTTTTT
CDR3aa: CASSLNANTGELFF

d_gene: TRBD1
abundance: few
v_gene: TRBV5-6
j_gene: TRBJ2-1
CDR3nt: TGTGCCAGCAGCGCGCTACAGGGGTTCGGGAATGAGCAGTTCTTC
CDR3aa: CASSALQGFGNEQFF

d_gene: NA
abundance: few
v_gene: TRBV6-1
j_gene: TRBJ2-1
CDR3nt: TGTGCCAGCAGGGGGGCGGCTAGCAGTGTGAATGAGCAGTTCTTC
CDR3aa: CASRGAASSVNEQFF

d_gene: NA
abundance: NA
v_gene: TRBV7-9
j_gene: TRBJ2-5
CDR3nt: TGTGCCAGCAGCTTCCCGACAGCGGAACAAGAGACCCAGTACTTC
CDR3aa: CASSFPTAEQETQYF

d_gene: NA
abundance: few
v_gene: TRBV4-3
j_gene: TRBJ2-2
CDR3nt: TGCGCCAGCAGCCAGCTACTCCAGGGGCAATCCACCGGGGAGCTGTTTTTT
CDR3aa: CASSQLLQGQSTGELFF

d_gene: NA
abundance: NA
v_gene: TRBV3-1
j_gene: TRBJ2-3
CDR3nt: TGTGCCAGCAGCCGACATCTCAGAAAAGACAGAACAGATACGCAGTATTTT
CDR3aa: CASSRHLRKDRTDTQYF

d_gene: NA
abundance: NA
v_gene: TRBV2
j_gene: TRBJ2-7
CDR3nt: TGTGCCACACCTAAGGACGGCGGGTCCTACGAGCAGTACTTC
CDR3aa: CATPKDGGSYEQYF

d_gene: TRBD2
abundance: few
v_gene: TRBV20-1
j_gene: TRBJ2-3
CDR3nt: TGCAGTGCTAGAATAGCGGGAGTCGCAGATACGCAGTATTTT
CDR3aa: CSARIAGVADTQYF

d_gene: NA
abundance: many
v_gene: TRBV6-2/TRBV6-3
j_gene: TRBJ2-7
CDR3nt: TGTGCCAGCAGTTACTCGGCGGGGGCTGCTTACGAGCAGTACTTC
CDR3aa: CASSYSAGAAYEQYF

d_gene: NA
abundance: few
v_gene: TRBV5-4
j_gene: TRBJ2-3
CDR3nt: TGTGCCAGCAGCTTGGGGGGGACCACCATTTCGTTT
CDR3aa: CASSLGGTTISF

d_gene: NA
abundance: few
v_gene: TRBV5-5
j_gene: TRBJ2-7
CDR3nt: TGTGCCAGCAGCGGATCGGACGAGCAGTACTTC
CDR3aa: CASSGSDEQYF

d_gene: NA
abundance: few
v_gene: TRBV7-9
j_gene: TRBJ2-1
CDR3nt: TGTGCCAGCAGTCCGACCGGGCCCTACAATGAGCAGTTCTTC
CDR3aa: CASSPTGPYNEQFF

d_gene: NA
abundance: NA
v_gene: TRBV4-2
j_gene: TRBJ2-1
CDR3nt: TGTGCCAGCAGCCAAGATCGGAGCCGACCCAATGAGCAGTTCTTC
CDR3aa: CASSQDRSRPNEQFF

d_gene: TRBD2
abundance: many
v_gene: TRBV11-3
j_gene: TRBJ2-1
CDR3nt: TGTGCCAGCAGCCCCGGACTAGCGGGAGAGGCTACTAGGAATGAGCAGTTCTTC
CDR3aa: CASSPGLAGEATRNEQFF

d_gene: NA
abundance: NA
v_gene: TRBV15
j_gene: TRBJ2-2
CDR3nt: TGTGCCACCAGTTCTCCTGACACCGGGGAGCTGTTTTTT
CDR3aa: CATSSPDTGELFF

d_gene: NA
abundance: many
v_gene: TRBV5-1
j_gene: TRBJ1-6
CDR3nt: TGCGCCAGCAGCCCCGGTCGCGGTAATTCACCCCTCCACTTT
CDR3aa: CASSPGRGNSPLHF

d_gene: NA
abundance: NA
v_gene: TRBV27
j_gene: TRBJ2-3
CDR3nt: TGTGCCAGCAGCTTTGCCCGGTGGGCAGATACGCAGTATTTT
CDR3aa: CASSFARWADTQYF

d_gene: NA
abundance: few
v_gene: TRBV20-1
j_gene: TRBJ1-5
CDR3nt: TGCAGTGCGGGCGGGGGACATAGCAATCAGCCCCAGCATTTT
CDR3aa: CSAGGGHSNQPQHF

d_gene: NA
abundance: NA
v_gene: TRBV12-3/TRBV12-4
j_gene: TRBJ1-1
CDR3nt: TGTGCCAGCAGTAGGGGACCGGGAGGCACTGAAGCTTTCTTT
CDR3aa: CASSRGPGGTEAFF

d_gene: TRBD1
abundance: few
v_gene: TRBV7-2
j_gene: TRBJ2-1
CDR3nt: TGTGCCAGCAGCCTGACCGGGACAGGGTTCAATGAGCAGTTCTTC
CDR3aa: CASSLTGTGFNEQFF

d_gene: NA
abundance: NA
v_gene: TRBV29-1
j_gene: TRBJ1-1
CDR3nt: TGCAGCGTTGAGGGTGTGAACACTGAAGCTTTCTTT
CDR3aa: CSVEGVNTEAFF

d_gene: TRBD2
abundance: NA
v_gene: TRBV6-1
j_gene: TRBJ2-5
CDR3nt: TGTGCCAGCAGTCCCGACGCCGGGTCGACTAGCGGGAGGGTAGAGACCCAGTACTTC
CDR3aa: CASSPDAGSTSGRVETQYF

d_gene: NA
abundance: NA
v_gene: TRBV5-1
j_gene: TRBJ1-2
CDR3nt: TGCGCCAGCAGCTTGGATGGGTACGGATATGGCTACACCTTC
CDR3aa: CASSLDGYGYGYTF

d_gene: NA
abundance: NA
v_gene: TRBV5-1
j_gene: TRBJ1-1
CDR3nt: TGCGCCAGCAGCTTGGAGGTCCAGGGGACGGAAGCTTTCTTT
CDR3aa: CASSLEVQGTEAFF

d_gene: NA
abundance: few
v_gene: TRBV5-6
j_gene: TRBJ2-7
CDR3nt: TGTGCCAGCAGCCTTATTTGGGACACCCAAACCTACGAGCAGTACTTC
CDR3aa: CASSLIWDTQTYEQYF

d_gene: NA
abundance: few
v_gene: TRBV18
j_gene: TRBJ1-5
CDR3nt: TGTGCCAGCTCACCAAAGGTGTTGGGCCTCAATCAGCCCCAGCATTTT
CDR3aa: CASSPKVLGLNQPQHF

d_gene: NA
abundance: few
v_gene: TRBV4-1
j_gene: TRBJ1-5
CDR3nt: TGCGCCAGCAGCCAAGGCGACAGGCCTTTTGGGCAGCCCCAGCATTTT
CDR3aa: CASSQGDRPFGQPQHF

d_gene: TRBD2
abundance: NA
v_gene: TRBV7-6
j_gene: TRBJ2-7
CDR3nt: TGTGCCAGCAGCTTAGGCGGGGGACTATCCTACGAGCAGTACTTC
CDR3aa: CASSLGGGLSYEQYF